This T cell receptor beta chain was profiled in a study of monozygotic twins with inflammatory bowel disease. The germline V gene has CDR1 LNHDA and CDR2 SQIVND (reference sequence). This CDR3 is 13 amino acids long. cDNA synthesis was performed in eight separate reactions for each sample. Template switching appended UMIs that held a 6-nucleotide sample barcode. Each CDR3 protein gets one entry in TCRdb, which reprocessed the 5' RACE reads and gives no DNA. There are some 150,000 distinct CDR3 sequences in the sample, with 2% to 2.5% held by the top ten. The TCR comes from a human donor with ulcerative colitis or Crohn's disease, or a healthy co-twin of an affected twin (not recorded which). The specimen sequenced was blood. The J gene is TRBJ2-1, the V gene TRBV19; the D call of TRBD2 rests on TCRdb alone, since no DNA is present to check it. Here the CDR3 reads CASSSGGASEQFF.